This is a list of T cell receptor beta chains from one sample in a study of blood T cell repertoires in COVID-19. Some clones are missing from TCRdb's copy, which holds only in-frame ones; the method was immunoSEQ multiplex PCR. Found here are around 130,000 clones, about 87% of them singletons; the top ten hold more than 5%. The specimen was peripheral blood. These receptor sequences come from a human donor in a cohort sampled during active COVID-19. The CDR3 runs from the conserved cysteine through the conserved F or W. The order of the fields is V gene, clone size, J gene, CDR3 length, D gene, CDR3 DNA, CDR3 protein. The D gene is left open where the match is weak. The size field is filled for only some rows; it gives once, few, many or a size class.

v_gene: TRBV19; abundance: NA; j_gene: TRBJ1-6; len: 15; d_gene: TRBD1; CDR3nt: TGTGCCAGTAGCGGCTTACAGGGGAGTAATTCACCCCTCCACTTT; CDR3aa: CASSGLQGSNSPLHF
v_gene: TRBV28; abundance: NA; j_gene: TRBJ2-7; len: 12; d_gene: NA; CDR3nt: TGTGCCAGCAGTTTTGGAGGCAGCGAGCAGTACTTC; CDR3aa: CASSFGGSEQYF
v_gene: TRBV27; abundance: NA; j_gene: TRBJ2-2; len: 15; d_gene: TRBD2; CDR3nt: TGTGCCAGCAGTTTCAAGGGAGGGCCCACCGGGGAGCTGTTTTTT; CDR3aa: CASSFKGGPTGELFF
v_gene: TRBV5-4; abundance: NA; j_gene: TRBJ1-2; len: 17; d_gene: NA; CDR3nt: TGTGCCAGCAGCTTGAGTCCCTCTAACCGTCCCGGCTATGGCTACACCTTC; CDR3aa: CASSLSPSNRPGYGYTF
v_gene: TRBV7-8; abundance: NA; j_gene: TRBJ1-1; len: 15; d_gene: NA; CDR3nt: TGTGCCAGCAGCCGACCGAGGGTGGGGAACACTGAAGCTTTCTTT; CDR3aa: CASSRPRVGNTEAFF
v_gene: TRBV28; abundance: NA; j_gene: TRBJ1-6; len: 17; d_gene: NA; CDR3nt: TGTGCCAGCAGTTTCACAGGGCGAGGCTCCTATAATTCACCCCTCCACTTT; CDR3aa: CASSFTGRGSYNSPLHF
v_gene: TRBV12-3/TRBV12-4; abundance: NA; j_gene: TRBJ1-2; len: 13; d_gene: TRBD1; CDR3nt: TGTGCCAGCAGTTTAAGACAGGGGAGAGGCTACACCTTC; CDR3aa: CASSLRQGRGYTF
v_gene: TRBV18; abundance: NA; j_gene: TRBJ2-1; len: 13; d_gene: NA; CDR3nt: TGTGCCAGCTCACGCGACAGAAACAATGAGCAGTTCTTC; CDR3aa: CASSRDRNNEQFF
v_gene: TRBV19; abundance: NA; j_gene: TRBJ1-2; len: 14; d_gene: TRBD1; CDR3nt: TGTGCCAGTAGTATAGGGGACAGGGCTCATGGCTACACCTTC; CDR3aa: CASSIGDRAHGYTF
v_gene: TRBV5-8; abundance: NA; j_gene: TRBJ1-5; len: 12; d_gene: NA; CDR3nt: TGTGCCAGCAGCTTTCTTTCTCAGCCCCAGCATTTT; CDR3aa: CASSFLSQPQHF
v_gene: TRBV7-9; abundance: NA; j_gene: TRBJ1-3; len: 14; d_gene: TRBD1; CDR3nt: TGTGCCAGCAGGGACAGGGGGCCTGGAAACACCATATATTTT; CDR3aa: CASRDRGPGNTIYF
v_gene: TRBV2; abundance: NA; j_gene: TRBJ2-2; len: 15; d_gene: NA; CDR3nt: TGTGCCAGCAGTGATCACCTCCAGGGGACCGGGGAGCTGTTTTTT; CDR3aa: CASSDHLQGTGELFF
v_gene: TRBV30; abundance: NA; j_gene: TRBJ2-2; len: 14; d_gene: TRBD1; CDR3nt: TGTGCCTGGAGAGCAACACAGGGGACCGGGGAGCTGTTTTTT; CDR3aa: CAWRATQGTGELFF
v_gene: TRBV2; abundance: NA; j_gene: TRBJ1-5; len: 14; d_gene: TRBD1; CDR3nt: TGTGCCAGCAGGGGGACAGGGACGGGTCAGCCCCAGCATTTT; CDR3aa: CASRGTGTGQPQHF
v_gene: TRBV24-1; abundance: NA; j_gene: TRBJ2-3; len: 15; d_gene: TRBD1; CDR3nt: TGTGCCACCAGTGATCCTCGGACAGGGTGGGATACGCAGTATTTT; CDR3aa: CATSDPRTGWDTQYF
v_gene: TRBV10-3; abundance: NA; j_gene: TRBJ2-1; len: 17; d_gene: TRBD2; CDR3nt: TGTGCCATCAGTGAGTCTTTTGGAGCGGCGGGGGGTGATGAGCAGTTCTTC; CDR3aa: CAISESFGAAGGDEQFF
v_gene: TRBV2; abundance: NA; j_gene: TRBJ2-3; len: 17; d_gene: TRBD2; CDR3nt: TGTGCCAGCAGTTCTACCTGGACTAGCGGGAGGGGAGATACGCAGTATTTT; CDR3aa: CASSSTWTSGRGDTQYF
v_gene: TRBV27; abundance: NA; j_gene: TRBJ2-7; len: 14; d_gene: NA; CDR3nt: TGTGCCAGCAGACGAAGCGGTTCCTCCTACGAGCAGTACTTC; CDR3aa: CASRRSGSSYEQYF
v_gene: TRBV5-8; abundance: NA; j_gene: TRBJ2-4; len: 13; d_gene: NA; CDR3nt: TGTGCCAGCAGCTTGACAGGGAGGGACATTCAGTACTTC; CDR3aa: CASSLTGRDIQYF
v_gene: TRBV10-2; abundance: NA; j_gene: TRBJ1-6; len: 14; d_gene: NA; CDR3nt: TGCGCCAGCAGTGGGGGACAAGATAATTCACCCCTCCACTTT; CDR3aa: CASSGGQDNSPLHF
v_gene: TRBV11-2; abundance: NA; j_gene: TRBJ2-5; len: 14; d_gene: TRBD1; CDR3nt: TGTGCCAGCGGGGACAGGGGGCGAGGAGAGACCCAGTACTTC; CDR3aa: CASGDRGRGETQYF
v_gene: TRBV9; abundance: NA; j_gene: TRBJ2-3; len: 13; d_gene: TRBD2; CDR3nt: TGTGCCAGCAACGAACGGGGGGGCTATACGCAGTATTTT; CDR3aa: CASNERGGYTQYF
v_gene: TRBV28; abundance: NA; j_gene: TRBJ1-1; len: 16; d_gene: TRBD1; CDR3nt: TGTGCCAGCAGTTTACGTACAGGGGGCTTGAACACTGAAGCTTTCTTT; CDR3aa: CASSLRTGGLNTEAFF
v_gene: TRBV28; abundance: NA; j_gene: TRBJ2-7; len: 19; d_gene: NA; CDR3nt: TGTGCCAGCAGTTTCCGGACAGGGGGGGAGACTAGCGGACTATACGAGCAGTACTTC; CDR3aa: CASSFRTGGETSGLYEQYF
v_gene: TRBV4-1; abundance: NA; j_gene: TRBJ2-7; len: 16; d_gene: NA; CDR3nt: TGCGCCAGCAGCCCCAATGGCGGGTGGCCCCTCTACGAGCAGTACTTC; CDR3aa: CASSPNGGWPLYEQYF
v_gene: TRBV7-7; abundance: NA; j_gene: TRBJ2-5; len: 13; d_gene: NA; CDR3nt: TGTGCTAGCAGCTTAGCTCCCGCGGAGACCCAGTACTTC; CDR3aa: CASSLAPAETQYF
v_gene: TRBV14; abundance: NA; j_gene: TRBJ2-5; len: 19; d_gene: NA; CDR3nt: TGTGCCAGCAGCTCGGTGAATGGGGCTCCTCGGTGGGGACAAGAGACCCAGTACTTC; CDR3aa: CASSSVNGAPRWGQETQYF
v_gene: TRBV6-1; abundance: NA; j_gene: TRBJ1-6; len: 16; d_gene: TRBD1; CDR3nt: TGTGCCAGCAGTGATTCCGGGACAGGGGTAAGCTCACCCCTCCACTTT; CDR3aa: CASSDSGTGVSSPLHF
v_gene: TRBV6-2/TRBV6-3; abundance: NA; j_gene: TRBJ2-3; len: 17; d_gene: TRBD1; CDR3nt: TGTGCCAGCAGTTACCCCTGGGGGACAGGGAGCACAGATACGCAGTATTTT; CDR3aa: CASSYPWGTGSTDTQYF
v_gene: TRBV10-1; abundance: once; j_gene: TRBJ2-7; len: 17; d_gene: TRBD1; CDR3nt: TGCGCCAGCAGTCGCCGGGACAGGGGTTCGTTTCGCTACGAGCAGTACTTC; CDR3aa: CASSRRDRGSFRYEQYF
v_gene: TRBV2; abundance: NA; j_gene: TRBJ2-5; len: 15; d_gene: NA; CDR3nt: TGTGCCAGCAGGAGGGCGCCCCGGAGTACAGAGACCCAGTACTTC; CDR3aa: CASRRAPRSTETQYF
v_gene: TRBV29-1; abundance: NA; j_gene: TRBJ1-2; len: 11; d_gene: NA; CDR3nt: TGCAGCGTTGAGGTGAGCTATGGCTACACCTTC; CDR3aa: CSVEVSYGYTF
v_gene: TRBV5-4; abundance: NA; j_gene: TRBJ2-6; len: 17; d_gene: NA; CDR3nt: TGTGCCAGCAGCTGGTATGGGGGCTCCTCTGGGGCCAACGTCCTGACTTTC; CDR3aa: CASSWYGGSSGANVLTF
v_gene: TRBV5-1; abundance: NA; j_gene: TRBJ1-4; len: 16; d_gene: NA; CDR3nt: TGCGCCAGCAGCTTCGGGATTACTGCAACTAATGAAAAACTGTTTTTT; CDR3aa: CASSFGITATNEKLFF
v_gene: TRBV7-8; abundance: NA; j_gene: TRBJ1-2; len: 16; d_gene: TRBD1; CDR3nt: TGTGCCAGCAGCCCGGGGGGACAGGGGGGAGACTATGGCTACACCTTC; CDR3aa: CASSPGGQGGDYGYTF
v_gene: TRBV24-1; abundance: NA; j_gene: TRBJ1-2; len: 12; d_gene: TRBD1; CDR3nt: TGTGCCACCAGTTCCGACAGGGTAGGATACACCTTC; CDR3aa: CATSSDRVGYTF
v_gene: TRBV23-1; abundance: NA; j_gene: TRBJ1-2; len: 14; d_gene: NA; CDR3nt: TGCGCCAGCAGTCAATCGTACAGTTTCTATGGCTACACCTTC; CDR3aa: CASSQSYSFYGYTF
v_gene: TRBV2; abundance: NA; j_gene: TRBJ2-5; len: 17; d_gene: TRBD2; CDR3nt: TGTGCCAGCAGTGGGGGCACCGGGACTAGCGGGCAGGAGACCCAGTACTTC; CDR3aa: CASSGGTGTSGQETQYF
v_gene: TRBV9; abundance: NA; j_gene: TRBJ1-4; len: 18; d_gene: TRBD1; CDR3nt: TGTGCCAGCAGCGGGGGACAGGGGGGTATCAGGGCTAATGAAAAACTGTTTTTT; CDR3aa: CASSGGQGGIRANEKLFF
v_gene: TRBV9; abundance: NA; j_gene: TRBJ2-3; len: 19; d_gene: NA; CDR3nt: TGTGCCAGCAGCCCCCGGGAGGTGGGGGGGCTGGCGAGCACAGATACGCAGTATTTT; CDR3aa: CASSPREVGGLASTDTQYF
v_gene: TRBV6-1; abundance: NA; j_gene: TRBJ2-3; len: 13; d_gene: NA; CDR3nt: TGTGCCAGCAGTGAAGAGTGGCCAGATACGCAGTATTTT; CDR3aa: CASSEEWPDTQYF
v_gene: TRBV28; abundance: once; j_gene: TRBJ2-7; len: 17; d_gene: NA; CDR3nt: TGTGCCAGCAGTTTATATTGGCGGGCGTTCGATTCCTACGAGCAGTACTTC; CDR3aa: CASSLYWRAFDSYEQYF
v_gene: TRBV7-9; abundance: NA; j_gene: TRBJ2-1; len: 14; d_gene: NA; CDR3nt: TGTGCCAGCAGCTTAGGGGGACAAAACAATGAGCAGTTCTTC; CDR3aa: CASSLGGQNNEQFF
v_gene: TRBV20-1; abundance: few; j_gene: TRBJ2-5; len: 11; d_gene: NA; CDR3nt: TGCAGTGCCGCCCCAGGGGAGACCCAGTACTTC; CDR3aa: CSAAPGETQYF
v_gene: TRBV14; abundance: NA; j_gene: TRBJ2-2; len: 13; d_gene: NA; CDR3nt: TGTGCCAGCAGCCCACGTGGAGCCGGGGAGCTGTTTTTT; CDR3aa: CASSPRGAGELFF
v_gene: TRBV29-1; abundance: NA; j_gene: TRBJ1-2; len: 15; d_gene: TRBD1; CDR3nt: TGCAGCGTTGATACTGGGGGACAGGGGAGGTATGGCTACACCTTC; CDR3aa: CSVDTGGQGRYGYTF
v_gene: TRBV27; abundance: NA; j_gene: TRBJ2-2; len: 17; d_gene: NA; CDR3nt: TGTGCCAGCAGTCCCCTAACAGACCTCGCGAACACCGGGGAGCTGTTTTTT; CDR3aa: CASSPLTDLANTGELFF
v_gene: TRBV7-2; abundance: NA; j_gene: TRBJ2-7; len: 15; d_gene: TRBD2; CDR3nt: TGTGCCAGCAGCTTCTCCGGGACTAGCGGCTACGAGCAGTACTTC; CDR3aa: CASSFSGTSGYEQYF